The rows below give T cell receptor beta chains drawn from one sample of a study of T cell changes during pregnancy in multiple sclerosis. Profiling relied on immunoSEQ multiplex PCR, and the TCRdb table lists in-frame clones only, not all of them. The profile shows roughly 35,000 clones, approximately 90% of them singletons. The starting material was CD8+ T cells from peripheral blood mononuclear cells, obtained in the first trimester of pregnancy. These TCRs come from a female donor with multiple sclerosis, enrolled in a pregnancy study. The CDR3 runs from the conserved cysteine through the conserved F or W. A D gene is named only where the DNA matches it firmly. Size is omitted from some rows. Given values are once, few, many or a class for expanded clones.

j_gene,abundance,d_gene,v_gene,CDR3aa,CDR3nt
TRBJ1-1,-,TRBD1,TRBV6-6,CASSYFLGTAEEAFF,TGTGCCAGCAGTTACTTCCTGGGGACAGCAGAAGAAGCTTTCTTT
TRBJ1-4,-,TRBD1,TRBV5-4,CASSNRGYNEKLFF,TGTGCCAGCAGCAACAGGGGATATAATGAAAAACTGTTTTTT
TRBJ2-1,-,TRBD1,TRBV5-6,CASSTEQGAYNEQFF,TGTGCCAGCAGCACCGAACAGGGGGCCTACAATGAGCAGTTCTTC
TRBJ2-7,-,-,TRBV9,CASSVGQIPGYEQYF,TGTGCCAGCAGCGTAGGACAGATTCCGGGTTACGAGCAGTACTTC
TRBJ2-2,many,TRBD1,TRBV6-4,CASSDGTGGTGELFF,TGTGCCAGCAGTGACGGGACAGGGGGCACCGGGGAGCTGTTTTTT
TRBJ2-3,-,-,TRBV12-2,CASRLATSGTDTQYF,TGTGCAAGTCGCTTAGCGACTAGCGGCACAGATACGCAGTATTTT
TRBJ1-2,medium-sized,-,TRBV2,CAAGPFTF,TGTGCCGCGGGGCCTTTCACCTTC
TRBJ1-1,-,-,TRBV7-9,CASKRGGNTEAFF,TGTGCCAGCAAGAGGGGAGGGAACACTGAAGCTTTCTTT
TRBJ2-7,-,TRBD1,TRBV25-1,CASSVTGGSQLQYF,TGTGCCAGCAGTGTGACAGGGGGCAGCCAGTTGCAGTACTTC
TRBJ1-5,-,-,TRBV19,CASSIPQGVGQPQHF,TGTGCCAGTAGTATACCACAGGGAGTGGGTCAGCCCCAGCATTTT
TRBJ2-7,-,TRBD2,TRBV2,CASSESGGRSYEQYF,TGTGCCAGCAGTGAAAGTGGCGGGAGATCCTACGAGCAGTACTTC
TRBJ2-1,-,TRBD2,TRBV19,CASSITGGPDEQFF,TGTGCCAGTAGTATCACGGGAGGGCCGGATGAGCAGTTCTTC
TRBJ1-5,-,-,TRBV27,CASSRGGPAVYQPQHF,TGTGCCAGCAGTCGAGGGGGACCGGCTGTATATCAGCCCCAGCATTTT
TRBJ2-1,-,TRBD2,TRBV7-6,CASSFTPPELAGGGSYNEQFF,TGTGCCAGCAGCTTCACCCCCCCGGAACTAGCGGGAGGTGGCTCCTACAATGAGCAGTTCTTC
TRBJ2-7,-,-,TRBV5-4,CASSYRGSYEQYF,TGTGCCAGCAGCTACCGGGGGAGCTACGAGCAGTACTTC
TRBJ2-2,-,-,TRBV25-1,CASTEGVGELFF,TGTGCCAGCACCGAGGGGGTTGGGGAGCTGTTTTTT
TRBJ2-1,-,TRBD2,TRBV19,CASTLGLAGFNEQFF,TGTGCCAGTACCCTGGGACTAGCGGGATTCAATGAGCAGTTCTTC
TRBJ1-1,-,-,TRBV28,CASSLSQGRVNGEAFF,TGTGCCAGCAGTTTATCCCAGGGAAGGGTCAACGGTGAAGCTTTCTTT
TRBJ2-4,-,TRBD2,TRBV14,CASSHGTSGIDAKNIQYF,TGTGCCAGCAGCCACGGGACTAGCGGGATCGATGCCAAAAACATTCAGTACTTC
TRBJ1-5,-,TRBD1,TRBV10-1,CASRCRDRPKTSNQPQHF,TGCGCCAGCCGGTGCCGGGACAGACCGAAAACAAGCAATCAGCCCCAGCATTTT
TRBJ1-1,-,TRBD1,TRBV27,CASSLRQGGTEAFF,TGTGCCAGCAGTTTAAGACAGGGGGGCACTGAAGCTTTCTTT
TRBJ2-3,-,-,TRBV28,CASSLTSTDTQYF,TGTGCCAGCAGTTTGACTAGCACAGATACGCAGTATTTT
TRBJ1-2,-,-,TRBV6-6,CASTYWSRYTF,TGTGCCAGCACCTATTGGTCGCGCTACACCTTC
TRBJ2-5,-,TRBD2,TRBV7-2,CASSLYQREAPKTQYF,TGTGCCAGCAGCTTATATCAGCGGGAGGCCCCCAAGACCCAGTACTTC
TRBJ2-3,-,-,TRBV5-1,CASSPVRERGTDTQYF,TGCGCCAGCAGCCCGGTAAGGGAGAGGGGCACAGATACGCAGTATTTT